This TCR beta chain was recorded in a study of shared clonotypes between healthy human individuals. Overall study findings and caveats: What rarefaction showed was incomplete sorted-subset sequencing despite large depth.

TCRdb keeps only in-frame clones here, not all; method: immunoSEQ multiplex PCR. The sample holds about 770,000 clones, around 70% seen once. V lost 5 bases to trimming and J lost 2 bases, with 16 bases between them. Germline loops: CDR1 LNHDA, CDR2 SQIVND (reference sequence). The CDR3 is made up of 15 amino acids. Only a few counts were recorded for this clone. The antigen remains unidentified. The J gene is TRBJ2-7, the V gene TRBV19; either TRBD1 or TRBD2 may fit D (5 bases each). The source of this sequence is a woman in her twenties or thirties in good health. The sample consisted of memory CD4+ T cells sorted from blood. Subset: CD45RA-negative fraction. CDR3 sequence (DNA): TGTGCCAGTAGTGACGGGGCAGGGAGTGCCTACGAGCAGTACTTC. This translates into CASSDGAGSAYEQYF. The full variable domain, with the rest looked up from reference TRBV19 and TRBJ2-7, is DGGITQSPKYLFRKEGQNVTLSCEQNLNHDAMYWYRQDPGQGLRLIYYSQIVNDFQKGDIAEGYSVSREKKESFPLTVTSAQKNPTAFYLCASSDGAGSAYEQYFGPGTRLTVT.